A single sample is the source of the 28 T cell receptor beta chains below, sequenced in a study of early T cells in non-severe SARS-CoV-2 infection. TCRdb fed the 5' RACE reads into MiXCR, producing one record per CDR3 protein. The table lists roughly 34,000 distinct CDR3 sequences, roughly 6.6% of them singletons. The specimen comprised whole blood, sampled at baseline. The receptors here all came from an adult who was a healthcare worker with PCR-confirmed SARS-CoV-2 infection or an uninfected control (not recorded which).

In its sample, this clonotype was seen a few times. This chain links TRBV7-6 with TRBJ2-1; 9 bases match TRBD2. Per germline, CDR1 SGHVS and CDR2 FNYEAQ. The CDR3 loop spans 18 amino acids. V lost 1 base and J lost 3; bases outside the gene matches: 10. This CDR3 reads CASSLGLAVGTLYNEQFF. CDR3 nucleotides: TGTGCCAGCAGCTTAGGACTAGCGGTAGGGACGCTCTACAATGAGCAGTTCTTC.

Only a few counts were recorded for this clonotype. The V and J genes are TRBV20-1 and TRBJ2-1, with 13 bases identical to TRBD2. The CDR3 has 14 residues. Germline loops: CDR1 DFQATT, CDR2 SNEGSKA (reference sequence). J gave up 8 bases and V 2 bases, and 3 bases lay outside the gene matches. For the CDR3, the DNA is TGCAGTGCTAGATCCGGACTAGCGGGAGATGAGCAGTTCTTC. Encoded protein: CSARSGLAGDEQFF.

This clonotype was seen a few times. The rearrangement joins TRBV12-3 or TRBV12-4 to TRBJ1-1, with D unclear. V lost 4 bases, J lost 3 bases, and 6 bases lay in between. CDR3 length: 12 residues. CDR3 sequence reads: CASSSFDTEAFF. The CDR3, as DNA: TGTGCCAGCAGTTCATTCGACACTGAAGCTTTCTTT.

The sample holds a few counts of this clonotype. The chain combines TRBV7-2 with TRBJ2-2, with D uncertain. The V and J ends lost 4 bases and 15 bases respectively, with 15 bases between them. The CDR3 spans 12 residues. Germline assignment: CDR1 SGHTA and CDR2 FQGNSA. This CDR3 is CASSWASGEVFF. In DNA, the CDR3 is TGTGCCAGCAGCTGGGCCTCCGGTGAGGTGTTTTTT.

The chain combines TRBV6-1 with TRBJ2-7; D may match TRBD1 or TRBD2 (5 bases each). The germline V gene encodes CDR1 MNHNS and CDR2 SASEGT. Trimming removed 4 bases from V and 1 base from J, with 14 bases in between. The CDR3 consists of 15 residues. CDR3 sequence (DNA): TGTGCCAGCAGTGCGGGGCCCGGCCAATCCTACGAGCAGTACGTC. Its protein product is CASSAGPGQSYEQYV.

This clonotype has a handful of counts. At one end, the junction sequence differs from germline, possibly due to a read error. The rearrangement links TRBV28 to TRBJ2-4; TRBD2 is a possible D gene (6 bases). Germline CDR1 is MDHEN and CDR2 is SYDVKM. This CDR3 comprises 13 residues. The CDR3 sequence is CASSRATRDSLHF. DNA for the CDR3: TGTGCCAGCAGTCGAGCGACGCGGGACTCCTTGCACTTC.

The chain combines TRBV13 with TRBJ2-3, with D uncertain. The germline gives CDR1 PRHDT, CDR2 FYEKMQ (reference sequence). This CDR3 has 14 amino acids. V lost 5 bases to trimming and J lost 0 bases, with 9 bases between them. CDR3 nucleotides: TGTGCCAGCAGCCCGACCCATAGCACAGATACGCAGTATTTT. It codes for CASSPTHSTDTQYF.

The chain is built from TRBV14 and TRBJ2-3; 7 bases match TRBD1. The CDR3 length is 16 residues. Germline CDR1 is SGHDN and CDR2 is FVKESK. Germline trimming cut 0 bases from V and 5 bases from J; bases unmatched to any gene: 8. CDR3 DNA sequence: TGTGCCAGCAGCCAAGATTGGGACAGCTACATAGATACGCAGTATTTT. Its protein product is CASSQDWDSYIDTQYF.

This clonotype was seen ten or more times. V gene TRBV7-3 combines with J gene TRBJ2-7; no firm D call. Germline CDR1 is SGHTA and CDR2 is FQGTGA. This CDR3 region has 16 residues. Trimming took off 5 bases at V and 4 bases at J, with 21 bases between the two ends. The DNA of the CDR3 is TGTGCCAGCAGCCCTAACGTACCCGATACAAGGTACGAGCAGTACGTC. Translated: CASSPNVPDTRYEQYV.

The sample holds a few counts of this clonotype. The rearrangement links TRBV9 to TRBJ2-2, with TRBD1 identical over 7 bases. With V trimmed by 4 bases and J by 0 bases, 6 bases remained unmatched. Germline CDR1 is SGDLS and CDR2 is YYNGEE. CDR3 length equals 16 residues. CDR3 bases: TGTGCCAGCAGCCGACAGGGCCTAGCGAACACCGGGGAGCTGTTTTTT. Protein: CASSRQGLANTGELFF.

This sequence joins TRBV7-8 and TRBJ2-3, with D uncertain. V was pared by 6 bases and J by 8 bases, with 12 bases between. The CDR3 sequence is 12 residues long. Germline assignment: CDR1 SGHVS and CDR2 FQNEAQ. CDR3 protein: CASRRTSGTQYF. CDR3 DNA: TGTGCCAGCAGGAGGACGTCGGGTACGCAGTATTTT. The full variable domain, completed using reference TRBV7-8 and TRBJ2-3, is GAGVSQSPRYKVAKRGQDVALRCDPISGHVSLFWYQQALGQGPEFLTYFQNEAQLDKSGLPSDRFFAERPEGSVSTLKIQRTQQEDSAVYLCASRRTSGTQYFGPGTRLTVL.

Ten or more counts support this clonotype. This chain links TRBV6-1 with TRBJ2-7; 8 nucleotides agree with TRBD2. V shed 6 bases and J 3 bases; nucleotides not matched to a gene: 4. Germline V gene data show CDR1 as MNHNS and CDR2 as SASEGT. The CDR3 has 13 residues. CDR3 sequence reads: CASRRGLGYEQYV. The CDR3 bases are TGTGCCAGCAGGAGGGGACTAGGCTACGAGCAGTACGTC.

This clonotype was seen repeatedly, ten times or more. The chain combines TRBV7-9 with TRBJ1-1; possibly TRBD1 for D (5 bases). The V gene's germline CDR1 is SEHNR and CDR2 FQNEAQ (reference sequence). The CDR3 has 13 residues. Between the trimmed V and J ends, which lost 5 bases and 5 bases, there was a span of 12 bases. CDR3 DNA sequence: TGTGCCAGCAGCGGGACTACAGGAACTGAAGCTTTCTTT. Translated, it gives CASSGTTGTEAFF.

This clonotype showed up many times. The chain joins TRBV7-2 to TRBJ2-7; 7 nucleotides line up with TRBD1. The CDR3 length is 13 residues. The germline gives CDR1 SGHTA, CDR2 FQGNSA. V lost 5 bases, J lost 2 bases, and 3 bases stayed unmatched. CDR3 sequence (DNA): TGTGCCAGCAGCAAAGGACAGGCCTACGAGCAGTACTTC. Its protein is CASSKGQAYEQYF.

This clonotype has only a few counts. This sequence joins TRBV10-3 and TRBJ2-7; no firm D call. Germline CDR1 ENHRY, CDR2 SYGVKD. This CDR3 spans 14 amino acids. The V end was cut by 6 bases, the J end by 4 bases, with 16 bases between. CDR3 DNA: TGTGCCATCAGGGACCCCAGAACCGGTTACGAGCAGTACGTC. This translates into CAIRDPRTGYEQYV.

This clonotype was seen only a few times. The chain employs TRBV12-3 or TRBV12-4 and TRBJ1-5, with 7 bases fitting TRBD1. The CDR3 is 14 amino acids. V lost 3 bases to trimming and J lost 6 bases; unmatched junction nucleotides: 5. In nucleotides, the CDR3 is TGTGCCAGCAGTTTCGCGAACAGGGGTCAGCCCCAGCATTTT. Translation gives CASSFANRGQPQHF.

The J gene is TRBJ2-1, the V gene TRBV10-2; 9 nucleotides match TRBD1. The length of the CDR3 is 14 residues. V trimming: 8 bases; J trimming: 7 bases; junction bases outside the gene matches: 9. The germline V gene has CDR1 WSHSY and CDR2 SAAADI. The CDR3 protein is CASGPGTGWNEQFF. CDR3 DNA: TGCGCCAGCGGGCCCGGGACAGGGTGGAATGAGCAGTTCTTC.

This chain links TRBV2 with TRBJ2-7; the D call may be TRBD1 or TRBD2 (6 bases each). V lost 2 bases, J lost 6 bases, and 14 bases lay in between. The CDR3 is 14 residues long. Germline loops: CDR1 SNHLY, CDR2 FYNNEI. The CDR3 DNA reads TGTGCCAGCAGTGAACCCCTAGGGGGGCCCGAGCAGTACGTC. Protein: CASSEPLGGPEQYV.

This clonotype was counted only a few times. The rearrangement uses TRBV2 and TRBJ1-5; D gene uncertain. Germline V lookup: CDR1 SNHLY, CDR2 FYNNEI. V shed 1 base and J shed 4 bases, with 5 bases lying between them. The CDR3 has 13 amino acids. DNA for the CDR3: TGTGCCAGCAGTGAAGTGGGGAATCAGCCCCAGCATTTT. Translation gives CASSEVGNQPQHF.

This clonotype was detected ten times or more. The V gene is TRBV12-3 or TRBV12-4, the J gene TRBJ2-3, with no clear D. The CDR3 sequence is 11 residues long. V was clipped by 3 bases and J by 4 bases, with 2 bases between them. For the CDR3, the DNA is TGTGCCAGCAGTTTTTCAGATACGCAGTATTTT. Translation gives CASSFSDTQYF.

This sequence joins TRBV20-1 and TRBJ2-3; TRBD2 is a possible D gene (6 bases). The CDR3 is 16 residues long. Germline V gene lookup returns CDR1 DFQATT and CDR2 SNEGSKA (reference sequence). Trimming removed 6 bases at V and 0 bases at J, with 19 bases between. The CDR3 protein is CSASPPTSGSTDTQYF. In DNA, the CDR3 is TGCAGTGCCTCCCCCCCAACAAGCGGGAGCACAGATACGCAGTATTTT.

This clonotype was picked up many times. The V gene is TRBV24-1, the J gene TRBJ2-1; D is possibly TRBD1 (6 bases). This CDR3 comprises 13 residues. The germline V and J ends were trimmed by 5 bases and 9 bases, with 13 bases remaining between them. CDR1 KGHDR and CDR2 SFDVKD come from the germline V gene. CDR3 in DNA: TGTGCCACCAGTGGGTTGGGGGCAGGTGAGCAGTTCTTC. The encoded protein is CATSGLGAGEQFF.

This clonotype came up many times. J is TRBJ2-1 and V is TRBV29-1, with 8 bases that match TRBD2. Germline values: CDR1 SQVTM, CDR2 ANQGSEA. The CDR3 has 15 amino acids. V shed 2 bases, J shed 10 bases, and the junction held 13 bases outside the gene matches. The CDR3 DNA follows: TGCAGCGTTGAAAAACGGGGGGGCCCGGATGGGGAGCAGTTCTTC. This encodes CSVEKRGGPDGEQFF.

The chain joins TRBV7-8 to TRBJ1-5; D is unclear. This CDR3 is 15 amino acids long. Trimming took off 1 base at V and 3 bases at J, with 10 bases between the two ends. Germline assignment: CDR1 SGHVS and CDR2 FQNEAQ. The CDR3 protein is CASSLDRTFNQPQHF. In nucleotides, the CDR3 is TGTGCCAGCAGCTTAGACCGGACTTTCAATCAGCCCCAGCATTTT.

At least ten counts were recorded for this clonotype. This likely comes from a read error, as the CDR3 has no conserved phenylalanine or tryptophan at its end. V gene TRBV6-1 combines with J gene TRBJ2-1; TRBD2 agrees at 11 bases. Unmatched junction bases numbered 8, after V lost 5 bases and J lost 5 bases. This CDR3 region has 16 residues. Looked up from germline, CDR1 is MNHNS and CDR2 is SASEGT. CDR3 loop: CASSLPSGRTNNEQFL. In DNA form, the CDR3 reads TGTGCCAGCAGTCTCCCTAGCGGGAGGACGAACAATGAGCAGTTCCTC.

The J gene is TRBJ2-1, the V gene TRBV30, with D tentatively TRBD1 (5 bases). The CDR3 has 11 amino acids. CDR1 is GTSNPN and CDR2 is SVGIG in the germline V gene (reference sequence). V was trimmed by 0 bases and J by 8 bases, leaving 5 bases between them. CDR3 loop: CAWSVGHEQFF. DNA of the CDR3: TGTGCCTGGAGTGTGGGGCATGAGCAGTTCTTC.

This clonotype has at least ten counts. The V call is TRBV10-3, the J call TRBJ1-1; 7 positions match TRBD1. CDR1 is ENHRY, CDR2 SYGVKD, per germline. V shed 7 bases, J shed 0 bases, and the junction held 5 bases outside the gene matches. CDR3 length: 14 amino acids. The CDR3 region is CAITGTDMNTEAFF. The CDR3, as DNA: TGTGCCATCACCGGGACAGACATGAACACTGAAGCTTTCTTT.

V and J are TRBV24-1 and TRBJ2-1; D ambiguous. This CDR3 is 13 amino acids long. Trimming took off 3 bases at V and 7 bases at J, with 9 bases between the two ends. Germline V gives CDR1 KGHDR, CDR2 SFDVKD. CDR3 nucleotide sequence: TGTGCCACCAGTGATCCCCCCTTAAATGAGCAGTTCTTC. It specifies CATSDPPLNEQFF.